A single T cell receptor (beta chain) is shown here with its context. This sample was taken from a study of control samples from healthy donors and cancer patients. Here immunoSEQ multiplex PCR was the method, and the copy in TCRdb shows in-frame clones only, minus some. The sample carries about 180,000 clones, 90% recorded once. This CDR3 has 16 amino acids. The V call is TRBV21-1, the J call TRBJ2-3; the table gives TRBD2 as D, unverified against the DNA. TRBV21-1 is noted as a pseudogene. The sequenced sample consisted of blood. The receptor was isolated from a woman aged 50 to 60 in good health. CDR3 sequence: CASSKSGWGLTDTQYF. In nucleotides, the CDR3 is TGTGCCAGCAGCAAATCAGGGTGGGGACTCACAGATACGCAGTATTTT.